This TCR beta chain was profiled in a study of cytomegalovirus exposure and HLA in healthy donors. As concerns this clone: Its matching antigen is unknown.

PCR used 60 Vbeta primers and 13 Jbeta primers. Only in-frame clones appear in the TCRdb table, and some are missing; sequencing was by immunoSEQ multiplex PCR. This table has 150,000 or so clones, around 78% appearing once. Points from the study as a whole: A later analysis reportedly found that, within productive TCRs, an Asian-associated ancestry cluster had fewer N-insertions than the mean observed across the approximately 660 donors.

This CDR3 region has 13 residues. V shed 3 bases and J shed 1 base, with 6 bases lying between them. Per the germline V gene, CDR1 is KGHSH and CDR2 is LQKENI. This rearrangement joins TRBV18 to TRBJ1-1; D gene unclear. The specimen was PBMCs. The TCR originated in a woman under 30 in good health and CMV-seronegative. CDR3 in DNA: TGTGCCAGCTCACCGCGGGGGAACACTGAAGCTTTCTTT. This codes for CASSPRGNTEAFF.